This T cell receptor beta chain was captured by sequencing in a study of T cells in Graves' hyperthyroidism and ophthalmopathy. Overall study findings and caveats: Most thyroid clonotypes expanded above 0.001 appeared in blood too.

This clonotype appeared a single time. What it binds is not known. CDR1 is SQVTM and CDR2 is ANQGSEA in the germline V gene. The CDR3 sequence is 14 residues long. Trimming took 8 bases from V and 3 from J, leaving 19 bases between them. Graves' hyperthyroidism is called stable when ophthalmopathy does not progress within 18 months. Hyperthyroidism in the patients, aged 18 to 65, was newly diagnosed and under 2 months in duration. TCR beta CDR3 region amplification was performed from RNA transcripts. A set of HTBI primers served as the primers for a first-round RT-PCR of the TCR CDR3. Using its own MiXCR run on the multiplex PCR reads, TCRdb lists one record per CDR3 protein. The sample shows fewer than 55,000 distinct CDR3 sequences, roughly 50% of them seen only once.

This chain links TRBV29-1 with TRBJ1-1; no clear D. The receptor was derived from a young man with Graves' hyperthyroidism. Sequenced input: peripheral blood or thyroid tissue (not recorded which). This CDR3 reads CSPGRAPRDTEAFF. CDR3 bases: TGCAGCCCTGGCCGGGCCCCCCGCGACACTGAAGCTTTCTTT. The whole variable domain, remainder taken from reference TRBV29-1 and TRBJ1-1, is SAVISQKPSRDICQRGTSLTIQCQVDSQVTMMFWYRQQPGQSLTLIATANQGSEATYESGFVIDKFPISRPNLTFSTLTVSNMSPEDSSIYLCSPGRAPRDTEAFFGQGTRLTVV.